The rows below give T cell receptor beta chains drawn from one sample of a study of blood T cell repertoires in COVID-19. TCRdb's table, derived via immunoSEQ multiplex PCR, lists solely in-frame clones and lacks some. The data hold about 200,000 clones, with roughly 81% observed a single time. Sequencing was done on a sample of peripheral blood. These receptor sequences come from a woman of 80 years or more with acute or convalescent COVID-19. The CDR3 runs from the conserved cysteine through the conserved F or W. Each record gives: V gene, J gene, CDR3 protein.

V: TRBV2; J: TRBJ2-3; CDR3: CASSVLAGGTDTQYF
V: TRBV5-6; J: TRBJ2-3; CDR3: CASSLPTGGSPTDTQYF
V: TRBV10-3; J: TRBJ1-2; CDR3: CATHGEGYGYTF
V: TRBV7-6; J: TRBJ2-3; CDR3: CASSLARSTDTQYF
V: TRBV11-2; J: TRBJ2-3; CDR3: CASSGSSGSTDTQYF
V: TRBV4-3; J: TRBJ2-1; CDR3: CASSQDWGIAGGSYNEQFF
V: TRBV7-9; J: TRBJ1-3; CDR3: CASSLWDRATESTIYF
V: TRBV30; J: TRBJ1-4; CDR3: CAWSTGASNEKLFF
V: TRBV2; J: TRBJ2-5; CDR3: CASSPWGRETQYF
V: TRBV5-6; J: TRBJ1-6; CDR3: CASSFRGTLNSPLHF
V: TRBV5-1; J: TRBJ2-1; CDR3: CASSLPGNYNEQFF
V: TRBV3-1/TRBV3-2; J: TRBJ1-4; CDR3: CASSQENPGQASTNEKLFF
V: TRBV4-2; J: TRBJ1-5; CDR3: CASSQDPEQLYQPQHF
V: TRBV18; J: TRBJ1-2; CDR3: CASSPGQNYGYTF
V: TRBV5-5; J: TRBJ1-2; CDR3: CASRFQSKDRNYGYTF
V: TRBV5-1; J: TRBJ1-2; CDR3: CASGDRGQRGYTF
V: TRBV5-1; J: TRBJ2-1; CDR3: CASSLAIGSGVFNEQFF
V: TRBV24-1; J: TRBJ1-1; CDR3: CATVGPQGEAFF
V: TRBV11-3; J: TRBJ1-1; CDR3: CASSLTGVGTEAFF
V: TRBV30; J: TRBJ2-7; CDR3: CAWSAAYEQYF
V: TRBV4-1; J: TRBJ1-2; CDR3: CASSLSPGTRESYGYTF
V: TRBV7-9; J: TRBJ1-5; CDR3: CASSLIQGGTHSNQPQHF
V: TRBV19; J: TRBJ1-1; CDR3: CASRATDRVTMAEAFF
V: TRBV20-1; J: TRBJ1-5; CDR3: CSASFPRGNQPQHF
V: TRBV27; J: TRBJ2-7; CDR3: CASSSSSSGRAPYEQYF
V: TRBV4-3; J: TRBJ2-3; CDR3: CASSPDTSTDTQYF
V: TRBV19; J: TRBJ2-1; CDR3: CASSFGGVGNEQFF
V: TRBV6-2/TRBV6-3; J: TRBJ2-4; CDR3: CASSRDRVKNIQYF
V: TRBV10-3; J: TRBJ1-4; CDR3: CAISESGSLATNEKLFF
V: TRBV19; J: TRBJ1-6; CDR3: CASSGAGTGSYSPLHF
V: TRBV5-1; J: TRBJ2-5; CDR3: CASGGTPEETQYF
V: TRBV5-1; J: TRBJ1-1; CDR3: CASSLAGTGSEAFF
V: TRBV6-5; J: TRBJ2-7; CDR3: CASRSGQTYEQYF
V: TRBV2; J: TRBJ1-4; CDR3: CASSGRTGRVNEKLFF
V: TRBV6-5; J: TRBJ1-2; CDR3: CATNPSGQGIGYTF
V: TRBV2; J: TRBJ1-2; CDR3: CASSDDSYGYTF
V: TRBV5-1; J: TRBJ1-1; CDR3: CASSPDSYTEAFF
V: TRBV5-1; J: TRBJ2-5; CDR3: CASTPSGRTGETQYF
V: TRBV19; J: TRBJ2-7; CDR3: CASRRETSGRVEQYF
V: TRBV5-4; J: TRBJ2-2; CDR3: CASTTGGDTGELFF
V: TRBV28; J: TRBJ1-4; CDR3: CASERYEKLFF
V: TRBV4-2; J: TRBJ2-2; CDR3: CASSPGVGGRALGELFF
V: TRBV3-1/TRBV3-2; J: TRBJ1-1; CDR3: CASSYGTAMNTEAFF
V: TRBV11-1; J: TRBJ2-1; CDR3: CASSPGLAYNEQFF
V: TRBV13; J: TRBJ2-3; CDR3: CASSFPPVSGRGVTQYF
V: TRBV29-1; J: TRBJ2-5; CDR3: CSVEAPGVTQYF
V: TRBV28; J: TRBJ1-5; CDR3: CASSLTGTGKGSNQPQHF
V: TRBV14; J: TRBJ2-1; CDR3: CASSPGQAPGNEQFF
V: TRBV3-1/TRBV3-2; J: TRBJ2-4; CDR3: CASSPAAGANTLAKNIQYF
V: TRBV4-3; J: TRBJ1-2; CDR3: CASSQDGRGRYGYTF
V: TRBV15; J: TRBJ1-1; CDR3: CATSRDPQTEAFF
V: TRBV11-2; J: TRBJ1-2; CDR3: CASSLGSSRNYGYTF
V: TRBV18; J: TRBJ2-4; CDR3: CASSPLDLSGSGGKNIQYF
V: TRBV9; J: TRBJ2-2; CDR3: CASSVLAGGNTGELFF
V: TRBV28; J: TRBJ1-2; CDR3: CASSLLPNYGYTF
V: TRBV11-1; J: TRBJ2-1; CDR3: CASSLMGASGNEQFF
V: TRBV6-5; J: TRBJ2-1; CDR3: CASRGLVNYNEQFF
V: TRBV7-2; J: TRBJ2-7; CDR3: CASSPRTSGSSEQYF
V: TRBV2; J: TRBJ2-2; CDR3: CASEEGFTGELFF
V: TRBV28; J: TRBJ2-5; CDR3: CASSLYSTSGSYF